These 7 T cell receptor beta chains originate from one sample sequenced in a study of PD-1 blockade in classical Hodgkin lymphoma. Indicated time point: cycle 4 day 1 (C4D1), after more than 5 weeks of nivolumab. Every patient relapsed after autologous stem cell transplantation, and brentuximab vedotin exposure varied. Only in-frame clones appear in the TCRdb table, and some are missing; sequencing was by immunoSEQ multiplex PCR. The table records about 31,000 clones, over 70% of them present only once. The material was peripheral blood mononuclear cells (PBMCs), obtained before the fourth cycle of nivolumab. The origin of the receptors is a human donor with classical Hodgkin lymphoma.

The chain employs TRBV5-6 and TRBJ2-4, with a possible D match to TRBD2 (6 bases). This CDR3 has 15 amino acids. Trimming shortened V by 0 bases and J by 2 bases, and 9 bases separated the two germline ends. CDR1 and CDR2 (germline): SGHDT, YYEEEE. The CDR3 here is CASSLAGGTKNIQYF. The CDR3 DNA reads as TGTGCCAGCAGCTTGGCCGGGGGTACCAAAAACATTCAGTACTTC.

V is TRBV27 and J is TRBJ2-3, with a possible D match to TRBD2 (7 bases). The length of the CDR3 is 15 residues. Germline V gene data show CDR1 as MNHEY and CDR2 as SMNVEV (reference sequence). Deletions cut 5 bases from V and 4 bases from J, with 16 bases between. CDR3 amino acids: CASSRRGGGPDTQYF. CDR3 nucleotide sequence: TGTGCCAGCAGTCGTAGAGGGGGGGGGCCAGATACGCAGTATTTT.

This rearrangement joins TRBV7-8 to TRBJ2-3; 7 bases line up with TRBD2. The V segment lost 3 bases and the J segment 0 bases; nucleotides outside the gene matches: 12. CDR3 length: 18 amino acids. Germline CDR1 is SGHVS and CDR2 is FQNEAQ. The CDR3 nucleotides read TGTGCCAGCAGCTTCCAGCCCTCGCGGGGGACTAGCACAGATACGCAGTATTTT. Protein: CASSFQPSRGTSTDTQYF.

The chain is built from TRBV6-1 and TRBJ2-1, with D tentatively TRBD1 (5 bases). This CDR3 comprises 13 residues. Germline values: CDR1 MNHNS, CDR2 SASEGT. V lost 2 bases, J lost 12 bases, and 14 bases lay in between. The CDR3 nucleotides are TGTGCCAGCAGTGAAACAGGTTCTTTGGGGCAGTTCTTC. It codes for CASSETGSLGQFF.

This chain uses TRBV9 with TRBJ1-2; D is perhaps TRBD1 (5 bases). CDR1 is SGDLS, CDR2 YYNGEE, per germline. The CDR3 has 13 residues. V lost 4 bases to trimming and J lost 6 bases, with 13 bases between them. CDR3 amino acids: CASSKGLPDGYTF. For the CDR3, the DNA is TGTGCCAGCAGCAAGGGACTACCCGATGGCTACACCTTC.

This chain connects TRBV2 to TRBJ1-6; D uncertain. The CDR3 has 16 amino acids. Per the germline V gene, CDR1 is SNHLY and CDR2 is FYNNEI. V lost 7 bases and J lost 10, with 23 bases in between. CDR3 coding DNA: TGTGCCAGCACCCGGCGCGAGGTCGGTCCGGGGTCACCCCTCCACTTT. It translates to CASTRREVGPGSPLHF.

Note on this clone: The sample holds other DNA sequences that translate to the same CDR3. This rearrangement joins TRBV5-1 to TRBJ2-3; weak D call: TRBD1 (5 bases). The CDR3 consists of 13 residues. Germline loops: CDR1 SGHRS, CDR2 YFSETQ. V lost 0 bases and J lost 3, with 5 bases in between. The CDR3 DNA sequence: TGCGCCAGCAGCTTGGCAGGGACAGATACGCAGTATTTT. This translates into CASSLAGTDTQYF.